This is a list of T cell receptor beta chains from one sample in a study of shared clonotypes between healthy human individuals. Sequencing was performed with immunoSEQ multiplex PCR; in TCRdb, only in-frame clones are kept and a portion is missing. The table lists under 2,000,000 clones, approximately 94% of them singletons. Sequenced: naive CD8+ T cells sorted from blood. The receptors shown here come from a man aged 18 to 35 in good health. The CDR3 runs from the conserved cysteine through the conserved F or W. D genes are given only for firm matches. Clone size is stated in some rows and not others, as once, few, many or a class when expanded.

v_call,d_call,j_call,clone_size,cdr3_nt,cdr3_aa
TRBV25-1,-,TRBJ2-7,-,TGTGCCAGCAGTGACTGGGACGGGACCTTCTACGAGCAGTACTTC,CASSDWDGTFYEQYF
TRBV7-9,TRBD1,TRBJ2-7,-,TGTGCCAGCAGCGACGGACAGGGGAACTACGAGCAGTACTTC,CASSDGQGNYEQYF
TRBV27,-,TRBJ2-7,-,TGTGCCAGCAGTTATACCGGGGACAACTACGAGCAGTACTTC,CASSYTGDNYEQYF
TRBV9,-,TRBJ2-3,-,TGTGCCAGCAGCGAGGGACCCACCTCGGGGACAGATACGCAGTATTTT,CASSEGPTSGTDTQYF
TRBV7-8,-,TRBJ2-1,-,TGTGCCAGCAGCTTAGTCGGGAACTCCTACAATGAGCAGTTCTTC,CASSLVGNSYNEQFF
TRBV7-9,-,TRBJ2-7,-,TGTGCCAGCAGCCGACAGGAGAAGTTCTCCTACGAGCAGTACTTC,CASSRQEKFSYEQYF
TRBV2,-,TRBJ1-1,once,TGTGCCAGCAGTGTTGGGGCAAACACTGAAGCTTTCTTT,CASSVGANTEAFF
TRBV27,TRBD2,TRBJ2-1,-,TGTGCCAGCAGTTTATGGCTAGCGGGGGGCAATGAGCAGTTCTTC,CASSLWLAGGNEQFF
TRBV28,-,TRBJ2-7,-,TGTGCCAGCAGTTTTATGGCCTACGAGCAGTACTTC,CASSFMAYEQYF
TRBV7-6,TRBD2,TRBJ2-7,-,TGTGCCAGCAGCCCGGGACTAGCGGGAGGGCCTAACTACGAGCAGTACTTC,CASSPGLAGGPNYEQYF
TRBV10-3,TRBD1,TRBJ2-3,once,TGTGCCATACGGGGACAGGGTGCAGATACGCAGTATTTT,CAIRGQGADTQYF
TRBV27,TRBD2,TRBJ2-1,-,TGTGCCAGCAACCTAGCGGGAGGGCAATCCGGTGAGCAGTTCTTC,CASNLAGGQSGEQFF
TRBV5-6,-,TRBJ2-1,few,TGTGCCAGCAGCTTGGGGGACAATGAGCAGTTCTTC,CASSLGDNEQFF
TRBV5-1,-,TRBJ2-5,-,TGCGCCAGCAGCTTGGGGACATGGGGCCAAGAGACCCAGTACTTC,CASSLGTWGQETQYF
TRBV29-1,-,TRBJ2-1,few,TGCAGCGTTGACACGGGGGACTACAATGAGCAGTTCTTC,CSVDTGDYNEQFF
TRBV10-1,TRBD1,TRBJ2-7,-,TGCGCCAGCAGTGACCGACAGGGGCTCGAGCAGTACTTC,CASSDRQGLEQYF
TRBV10-1,TRBD1,TRBJ2-1,-,TGCGCCAGCAGTGACGGGACAGGGTATCTGGATGAGCAGTTCTTC,CASSDGTGYLDEQFF
TRBV15,TRBD1,TRBJ2-5,-,TGTGCCACCAGCATTTCGACAGGGGGCGAGACCCAGTACTTC,CATSISTGGETQYF
TRBV30,-,TRBJ2-7,-,TGTGCCTGGAGTGTATACGGCGAGCAGTACTTC,CAWSVYGEQYF
TRBV2,TRBD1,TRBJ1-5,-,TGTGCCAGCAGCACCGCGGGACAGGGGGCGGTTAGCAATCAGCCCCAGCATTTT,CASSTAGQGAVSNQPQHF
TRBV27,-,TRBJ1-5,-,TGTGCCAGCAGCCCCGTGGGGGCGAGTCAGCCCCAGCATTTT,CASSPVGASQPQHF
TRBV11-2,-,TRBJ1-2,-,TGTGCCAGCAGCCCAGGGACGGCTGTGAAAGATGGCTACACCTTC,CASSPGTAVKDGYTF
TRBV4-1,-,TRBJ1-5,-,TGCGCCAGCAGCCGCGACGGAGATAGCAATCAGCCCCAGCATTTT,CASSRDGDSNQPQHF
TRBV4-1,TRBD1,TRBJ1-1,-,TGCGCCAGCAGCCACCCGGGACAGGCGCTCACTGAAGCTTTCTTT,CASSHPGQALTEAFF
TRBV10-1,-,TRBJ1-1,-,TGCGCCAGCAGTGAGCTCCCCGCGAACACTGAAGCTTTCTTT,CASSELPANTEAFF